A single sample is the source of the 8 T cell receptor beta chains below, sequenced in a study of cytomegalovirus exposure and HLA in healthy donors (dated 2017 in TCRdb). Library preparation employed the immunoSEQ multiplex PCR assay. A mixture of 60 forward primers for TCR Vbeta segments and 13 reverse primers for TCR Jbeta segments was used in the multiplex PCR. This is the immuneACCESS table as TCRdb keeps it, with only in-frame sequences that have V and J called. A part of the clones is gone; compared with another copy, unresolved V genes explain less than half, and the rest is unexplained. This sample holds roughly 150,000 clones; 80% to 90% were observed only once. The leading ten clones occupy about 2.4% of the sample. Sequencing was carried out using PBMCs. These receptors came from a male donor in good health and CMV-seronegative.

The CDR3 sequence is CAHLEGYTQYF. The CDR3 DNA sequence: TGTGCCCACCTTGAGGGTTACACGCAGTATTTT. This rearrangement joins TRBV6-5 to TRBJ2-3; D is perhaps TRBD2 (5 bases). Germline CDR1 MNHEY, CDR2 SVGAGI. The CDR3 spans 11 residues. Between the trimmed V and J ends, which lost 11 bases and 9 bases, there was a span of 15 bases.

The chain joins TRBV7-3 to TRBJ1-2; 8 nucleotides align to TRBD1. J lost 3 bases, V lost 5 bases, and 2 bases had no gene match. Germline CDR1 is SGHTA and CDR2 is FQGTGA. CDR3 length equals 13 residues. The CDR3 bases are TGTGCCAGCAGCCCGACAGGGGACTATGGCTACACCTTC. Encoded protein: CASSPTGDYGYTF.

V is TRBV4-3 and J is TRBJ2-1, with TRBD2 as a possible D gene (6 bases). V lost 4 bases to trimming and J lost 8 bases, with 15 bases between them. This CDR3 is 14 amino acids long. Germline loops: CDR1 LGHNA, CDR2 YSLEER. DNA for the CDR3: TGCGCCAGCAGCCCCGGAGCGGGCGTGGATGAGCAGTTCTTC. This gives the protein CASSPGAGVDEQFF.

The chain uses TRBV18 and TRBJ1-1; 7 positions agree with TRBD1. The CDR3 totals 16 residues. V trimming: 6 bases; J trimming: 7 bases; junction bases outside the gene matches: 17. Germline CDR1 and CDR2: KGHSH and LQKENI. The CDR3 protein is CASSLSRLEQGYEAFF. In DNA form, the CDR3 reads TGTGCCAGCTCCCTCAGTAGGCTCGAACAGGGGTATGAAGCTTTCTTT.

The chain recombines TRBV4-1 with TRBJ2-7, with TRBD2 matching 7 bases. CDR1 and CDR2 (germline): MGHRA, YSYEKL. CDR3 length equals 15 residues. Losses at the gene ends were 0 bases for V and 2 bases for J; bases not matched to a gene: 4. CDR3 loop: CASSQDAGVAYEQYF. The CDR3 DNA follows: TGCGCCAGCAGCCAAGATGCGGGAGTCGCCTACGAGCAGTACTTC.

This chain connects TRBV9 to TRBJ2-4; TRBD1 might be the D (5 bases). Germline assignment: CDR1 SGDLS and CDR2 YYNGEE. The V gene lost 0 bases and the J gene lost 8 bases, with 18 bases spanning the gap. The CDR3 covers 16 residues. The CDR3 DNA reads TGTGCCAGCAGCGTAGAAGAAGGGGCGCCGGTGGACATTCAGTACTTC. Translating gives CASSVEEGAPVDIQYF.

About this clone: Compared with germline, one end of the junction differs, possibly owing to a read error. The chain recombines TRBV7-9 with TRBJ1-2; a weak D match, TRBD1 (6 bases). There are 13 residues in the CDR3. CDR1 SEHNR and CDR2 FQNEAQ come from the germline V gene (reference sequence). CDR3 protein: CASSSGQFYGYPF. In DNA, the CDR3 is TGTGCCAGCAGTTCTGGACAGTTCTATGGCTACCCCTTC.

The chain employs TRBV7-8 and TRBJ2-1, with 11 bases matching TRBD2. The J segment lost 7 bases and the V segment lost 5 bases, leaving 7 bases of the junction unmatched. Per germline, CDR1 SGHVS and CDR2 FQNEAQ. The CDR3 sequence is 15 residues long. The CDR3 DNA reads as TGTGCCAGCAGCCTTAGCGGGGGGGCGGGGAATGAGCAGTTCTTC. Translated, it gives CASSLSGGAGNEQFF. Together with reference TRBV7-8 and TRBJ2-1, the CDR3 gives the full variable domain: GAGVSQSPRYKVAKRGQDVALRCDPISGHVSLFWYQQALGQGPEFLTYFQNEAQLDKSGLPSDRFFAERPEGSVSTLKIQRTQQEDSAVYLCASSLSGGAGNEQFFGPGTRLTVL.